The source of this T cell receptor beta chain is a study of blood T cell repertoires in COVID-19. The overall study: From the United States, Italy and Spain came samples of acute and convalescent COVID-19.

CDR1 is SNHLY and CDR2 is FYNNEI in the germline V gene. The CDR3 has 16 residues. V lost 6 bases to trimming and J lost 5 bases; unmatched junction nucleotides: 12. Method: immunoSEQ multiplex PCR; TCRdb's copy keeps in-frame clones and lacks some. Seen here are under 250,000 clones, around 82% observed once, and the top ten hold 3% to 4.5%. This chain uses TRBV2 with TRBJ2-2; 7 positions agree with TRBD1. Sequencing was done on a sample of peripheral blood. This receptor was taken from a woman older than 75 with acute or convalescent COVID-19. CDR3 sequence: CASSNTRQGGTGELFF. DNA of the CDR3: TGTGCCAGCAGCAACACCCGACAGGGTGGGACCGGGGAGCTGTTTTTT.